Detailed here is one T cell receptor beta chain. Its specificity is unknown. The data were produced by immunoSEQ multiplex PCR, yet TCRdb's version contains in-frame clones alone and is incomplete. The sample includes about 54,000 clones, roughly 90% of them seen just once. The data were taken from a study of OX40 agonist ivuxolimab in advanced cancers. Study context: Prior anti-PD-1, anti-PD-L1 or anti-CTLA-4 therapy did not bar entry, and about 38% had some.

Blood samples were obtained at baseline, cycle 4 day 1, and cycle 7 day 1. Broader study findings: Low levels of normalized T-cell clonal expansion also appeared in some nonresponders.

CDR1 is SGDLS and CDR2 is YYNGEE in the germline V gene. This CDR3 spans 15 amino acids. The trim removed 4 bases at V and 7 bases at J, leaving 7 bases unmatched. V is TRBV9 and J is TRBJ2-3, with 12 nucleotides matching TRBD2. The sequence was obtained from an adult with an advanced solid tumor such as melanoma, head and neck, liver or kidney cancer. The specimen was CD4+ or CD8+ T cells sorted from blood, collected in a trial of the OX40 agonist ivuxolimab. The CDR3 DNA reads TGTGCCAGCAGCCCAAGACTAGCGGGAGTGAATACGCAGTATTTT. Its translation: CASSPRLAGVNTQYF.